This T cell receptor beta chain was recorded in a study of cytomegalovirus exposure and HLA in healthy donors (dated by TCRdb to the late 2010s). About the full investigation: In an earlier analysis of several hundred of the donors, under 300 Gb of sequence data and 100 million or so unique TCR beta sequences from 150 million to 200 million T cells were reported. Class I and class II HLA loci were covered by the typing at four-digit resolution. An early release covering 550 to 700 HLA-typed donors comprised approximately 300 gigabases of sequencing data and some 79 million unique TCR sequences. The study combined high-throughput TCR immunosequencing, statistical association of individual TCRs with disease status, and machine learning to predict cytomegalovirus infection status. Every discovery cohort repertoire had been produced on one sequencing platform. Using immunosequencing, the study profiled T cell repertoires from about 610 subjects and related those repertoires to cytomegalovirus serostatus. The genetic ancestry cluster associated with self-reported Caucasian donors included 65% to 90% of the roughly 410 genotyped donors. In a later analysis, previously published TCR beta repertoires from hundreds of donors were re-analyzed and high-resolution HLA genotyping was added so that TCR occurrence patterns could be studied. The number of donors typed differed by locus, with about 629-640 for A, B, C, DRB1 and DQB1, around 520 for DQA1, 600 to 610 for DPA1, and around 450 for DPB1. To decide whether each TCR beta V gene segment behaved as functional or pseudogenic, an earlier analysis of some 600 of the donors relied on high-throughput TCR beta sequencing. The study aimed to test whether signatures of past pathogen exposure could be identified by cataloging public T cell receptors. Across some 400 genotyped donors of the cohort, an average of approximately 240,000 unique TCR beta nucleotide sequences per donor were sequenced, and roughly a sixth of those sequences were non-productive. The later analysis used no new phenotypic data to find candidate immune exposures, relying instead on TCR beta sequences and their occurrence across donors. A separate validation cohort of 100 to 150 different subjects was used in addition to the roughly 670-subject first cohort. Genome-wide SNP genotypes for about 60% of the roughly 700 donors were used in a later genetic analysis, which treated that subset as a discovery cohort. Donor age, sex, ethnicity and CMV serostatus were compiled alongside the repertoire data. Because of strong linkage in the cohort, five DR-DQ haplotypes were treated as single units for association and clustering.

Libraries were built with the immunoSEQ multiplex PCR assay. A mixture of 60 forward primers for TCR Vbeta segments and 13 reverse primers for TCR Jbeta segments was used in the multiplex PCR. The CDR3 region of rearranged TCR beta genes was amplified from genomic DNA by a multiplex PCR assay. The amplified TCR beta libraries were sequenced on the Illumina HiSeq System as 87-base-pair reads. On the study's bioinformatics: A later analysis tallied approximately 87 million unique TCR beta chains across the 666 repertoires, and about 12 million of those chains were shared by two or more donors. A nearest-neighbor algorithm error-corrected the raw reads and collapsed the reads into unique sequences, merging closely related sequences to remove PCR and sequencing errors. To assign V, D and J gene segments, CDR3 sequences were aligned to IMGT reference sequences. Each retained sequence needed at least a six-nucleotide match to both a V gene segment and a J gene segment. A rearrangement was called productive if the CDR3 had no stop codons and remained in frame with V and J, and every other rearrangement was called non-productive. CDR3 was defined according to IMGT convention as the region running from the second conserved V-encoded cysteine to the conserved J-encoded phenylalanine. Sequences without an unambiguous match to a single V gene segment were excluded from the earlier analysis of 500 to 700 of the donors. An earlier analysis of over 450 of the donors classified V segments as functional when productive rearrangements were above 56.7% and as segregating when the standard deviation between donors was above 5%. A statistical classification framework was built for diagnosing cytomegalovirus status from the catalog of TCR beta chain sequences. V and J gene assignment, in a later analysis, came from comparing TCR nucleotide sequences with IMGT/GENE-DB human TR gene sequences. The TCRdist pipeline was used in a later analysis to assign CDR3 sequences and most-parsimonious VDJ recombination scenarios. In a later analysis, each TCR beta chain was defined by its CDR3 amino acid sequence together with its V-gene family, and reads without a unique V-gene family were excluded. As a way to deal with suspected cross-contamination and a sequencing artifact, a later analysis dropped roughly 600 nucleotide sequences that were highly shared and had low generation probability. For each public chain, a later analysis derived a clonal expansion index from normalized ranks of inferred template counts within each repertoire. Generation probabilities in a later analysis came from a VDJ recombination model fitted to out-of-frame rearrangements, and those results were checked against IGoR. A later analysis scored TCR-TCR, TCR-HLA and TCR-CMV co-occurrence with hypergeometric tests, applying a repertoire-size bias correction to TCR pairs. A later analysis estimated false discovery rates by permuting HLA or CMV assignments 20 times. A later analysis grouped co-occurring TCRs with DBSCAN, adding TCRdist sequence similarity when clustering within HLA-allele-positive subsets. Repertoires with fewer than 30,000 or more than 120,000 public chains were left out of co-occurrence clustering, as were four to six repertoires with anomalous nucleotide sharing. The immuneACCESS repertoire file appears here via TCRdb, limited to in-frame rearrangements. These files lack a portion of the clones; in checked studies, under half of the deficit traces to unresolved V genes, and the cause of the others is not known. That table furnishes V, J and clone size, whereas the DNA furnished D and trimming. The sample table lists roughly 63,000 clones, about three quarters of them with a count of one. The top ten constitute approximately 25% of the sample.

The cohort comprised 710 or so healthy bone marrow donors. Cohort members were all nominally healthy when sampled, although unrecorded immune exposures were likely present. The donor tested CMV seropositive, placing the donor among the 289 seropositive members of the cohort. A peripheral blood sample was provided by each donor, and peripheral blood mononuclear cells were used for TCR beta sequencing. The Qiagen DNeasy Blood Extraction Kit was used to extract genomic DNA from the blood cell samples. Concerning this clone itself: Which antigen it targets is not known. No quality values exist for individual bases; no much larger clone is one base distant.

Points the paper makes about the study in general: A further reported finding was that TCR beta sequences accurately predicted the HLA-A and HLA-B alleles for most subjects in the first cohort. In an earlier analysis of under 600 of the donors, most TCR beta V segments were observed in productive rearrangements about 90% or about 30% of the time, broadly matching IMGT annotations. Most CMV-associated TCR beta chains appeared to be HLA-restricted in a later analysis, and the HLA associations seemed to be driven largely by CMV exposure. Presence/absence analyses assumed roughly uniform sequencing depth across donors, an assumption that may not hold. The 87-base-pair reads could not distinguish some IMGT-functional V segments, including TRBV6-2 and TRBV6-3, so those segments were excluded. Only TCR beta chains were sequenced in this cohort, and the absence of alpha or paired-chain data limited detectable features. A later analysis reported that several top co-occurrence clusters appeared linked to parvovirus B19, influenza, CMV and Epstein-Barr virus. A later analysis found that TCR association rates varied across HLA loci, with DRB1 alleles showing the most associated TCRs and HLA-C alleles the fewest. The study listed 164 TCR beta chains as associated with cytomegalovirus. According to a later genetic analysis, donors in an Asian-associated ancestry cluster had fewer N-insertions in productive TCRs than the roughly 700-donor mean. CMV serostatus was the only immune exposure information available for the cohort. Compared with equally common non-associated chains, HLA-associated TCR beta chains in a later analysis were more clonally expanded and had lower generation probabilities. A cluster of highly shared sequence variants was judged likely to be a technical artifact of the sequencing pipeline. While some public TCRs were present in many individuals, most TCR sequences turned up only very rarely across donors. In a later genetic analysis, a missense DCLRE1C variant was associated with V-gene and J-gene trimming of TCR beta chains, and the association was replicated in an independent cohort. According to the authors, the approach could potentially be generalized to other disease states and immunological phenotypes. Because HLA typing was unavailable for some donors at each locus, only the typed subset was used in association tests. The classifier was reported to diagnose cytomegalovirus status with high specificity and sensitivity in both the original and validation cohorts. Correlated functional status among segregating V segments might be attributable to linkage disequilibrium, but an unknown experimental factor could not be ruled out. In vitro tests confirmed that a few of the cytomegalovirus-associated TCR beta chains recognize cytomegalovirus antigens. Around 16 rarely observed V segments, including chromosome 9 orphons, were excluded from the earlier analysis of almost 600 of the donors because counts were too low. When HLA alleles, especially DR and DQ, strongly co-occurred, TCR associations were difficult to assign to individual alleles. At a false discovery rate of 0.05, a later analysis linked 16,000 or so TCR beta sequences to specific HLA alleles.

For this chain, trimming is 3 bases at the V end and 2 bases at the J end, and the number of junction bases without a gene match is 4. CDR1 and CDR2 were assigned from the germline V gene as SGHRS and YFSETQ. The CDR3 starts with the cysteine, ends with the phenylalanine, and has 16 residues. The CDR3 DNA has 48 bases and is translated from base 1. The sequenced sample was PBMCs. The receptor chain draws on TRBV5-1 and TRBJ2-3, and 12 bases in between align with TRBD2. This receptor was taken from a middle-aged man in good health and CMV-seropositive. The nucleotide sequence reads as follows: TGCGCCAGCAGCTCAGGACTAGCGGGGTTCACAGATACGCAGTATTTT. This translates into CASSSGLAGFTDTQYF.